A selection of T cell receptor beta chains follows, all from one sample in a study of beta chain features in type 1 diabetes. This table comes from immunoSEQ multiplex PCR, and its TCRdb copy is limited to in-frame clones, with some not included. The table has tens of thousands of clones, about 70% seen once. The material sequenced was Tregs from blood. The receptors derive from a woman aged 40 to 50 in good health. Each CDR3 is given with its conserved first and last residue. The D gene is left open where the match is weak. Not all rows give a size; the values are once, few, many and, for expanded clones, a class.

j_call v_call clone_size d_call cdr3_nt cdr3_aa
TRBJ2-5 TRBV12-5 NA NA TGTGCTAGTGGGCCGAGGACTAACGATAAGCAGTACTTC CASGPRTNDKQYF
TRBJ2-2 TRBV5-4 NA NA TGTGCCAGCAGCTTGGCAGGGGTGAACACCGGGGAGCTGTTTTTT CASSLAGVNTGELFF
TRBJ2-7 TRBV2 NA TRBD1 TGTGCCAGCAGTGTTGGAGACAGGGGGCCCTACGAGCAGTACTTC CASSVGDRGPYEQYF
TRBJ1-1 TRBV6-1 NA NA TGTGCCTCCAGAACCGGGATGAACACTGAAGCTTTCTTT CASRTGMNTEAFF
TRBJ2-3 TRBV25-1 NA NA TGTGCCAGCGGTGCTCTCGCGACAGATACGCAGTATTTT CASGALATDTQYF
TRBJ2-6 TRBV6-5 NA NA TGTGCCAGCAGGGCAGGGTCCGGGGCCAACGTCCTGACTTTC CASRAGSGANVLTF
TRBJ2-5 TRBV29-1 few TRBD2 TGCAGCGTCGTACAGCGGGGGAGGGAGACCCAGTACTTC CSVVQRGRETQYF
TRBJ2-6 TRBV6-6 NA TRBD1 TGTGCCAGCAGACGAGGACAGGCCGCTGGGGCCAACGTCCTGACTTTC CASRRGQAAGANVLTF
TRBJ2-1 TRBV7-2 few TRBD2 TGTGCCAGCACCCGGACTAGCGGGGGGGCCGGGATGGCAGGCAATGAGCAGTTCTTC CASTRTSGGAGMAGNEQFF
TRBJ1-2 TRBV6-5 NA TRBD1 TGTGCCAGCAGTTACTCGCTGGGGCAGGGGGCTTCTGGCTACACCTTC CASSYSLGQGASGYTF
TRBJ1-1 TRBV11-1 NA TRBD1 TGTGCCAGCAGCCAGCGGGACAGGGATGAAGCTTTCTTT CASSQRDRDEAFF
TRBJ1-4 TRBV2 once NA TGTGCCAGCAAAGGAAGGTGGAGAACGAATGAAAAACTGTTTTTT CASKGRWRTNEKLFF